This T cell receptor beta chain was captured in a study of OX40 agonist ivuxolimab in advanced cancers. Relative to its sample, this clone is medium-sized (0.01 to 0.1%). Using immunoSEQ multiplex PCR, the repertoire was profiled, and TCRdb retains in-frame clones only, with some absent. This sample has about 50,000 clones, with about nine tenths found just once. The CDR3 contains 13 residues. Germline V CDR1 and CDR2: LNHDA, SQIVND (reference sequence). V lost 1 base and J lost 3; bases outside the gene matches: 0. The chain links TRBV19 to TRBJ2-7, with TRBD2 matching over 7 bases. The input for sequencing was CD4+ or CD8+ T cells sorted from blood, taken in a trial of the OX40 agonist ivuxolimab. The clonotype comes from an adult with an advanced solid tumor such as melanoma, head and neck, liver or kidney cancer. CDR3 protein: CASSIAGGYEQYV. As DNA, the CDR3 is TGTGCCAGTAGTATAGCGGGGGGCTACGAGCAGTACGTC.